This is a list of T cell receptor beta chains from one sample in a study of identical twins. TCRdb reprocessed the 5' RACE reads with MiXCR, giving one entry per CDR3 protein. Among 550,000 to 700,000 distinct CDR3 sequences listed, 21% were seen once. These data were also filed under a second study, of T cells expressing NK-cell markers.

Sequenced material: PBMCs. The receptors shown here come from a woman younger than 30 in good health. The CDR3 runs from the conserved cysteine through the conserved F or W. A D gene is named only where the DNA matches it firmly. Rows may omit the clone size; those that give it use once, few, many or a size class.

V gene	D gene	clone size	J gene	CDR3 DNA	CDR3 protein
TRBV6-5	TRBD2	.	TRBJ2-1	TGTGCCAGCAGTTCGACTAGCGGGAGGAGAGACAATGAGCAGTTCTTC	CASSSTSGRRDNEQFF
TRBV13	TRBD1	.	TRBJ2-3	TGTGCCAGCAGCTCGACAGGGGTCACAGATACGCAGTATTTT	CASSSTGVTDTQYF
TRBV4-2	.	few	TRBJ1-1	TGTGCCAGCAGCCAAGTTTCGGGGGCAAACACTGAAGCTTTCTTT	CASSQVSGANTEAFF
TRBV7-2	.	few	TRBJ2-5	TGTGCCAGCAGCTTAGAAGGCCAGGGCGGGGAGACCCAGTACTTC	CASSLEGQGGETQYF
TRBV10-3	.	many	TRBJ2-3	TGTGCCACACGGGGAGTTGAAACAGATACGCAGTATTTT	CATRGVETDTQYF
TRBV3-1	TRBD2	many	TRBJ2-3	TGTGCCAGCAGCCAACCCAGACTAGCGGGGGGGAGCACAGATACGCAGTATTTT	CASSQPRLAGGSTDTQYF
TRBV4-1	TRBD2	few	TRBJ2-5	TGCGCCAGCAGCCAAGATCGTCTAGCGGGGGAGACCCAGTACTTC	CASSQDRLAGETQYF
TRBV3-1	.	many	TRBJ2-4	TGTGCCAGCAGCCATTCCGGGAGTGGGGCCAAAAACATTCAGTACTTC	CASSHSGSGAKNIQYF
TRBV29-1	.	few	TRBJ1-1	TGCAGCGTTGTCCGGGAGGGAGCTTTCTTT	CSVVREGAFF
TRBV27	.	once	TRBJ2-1	TGTGCCAGCAGTTTAGAGGGTGGGATCTCCTACAATGAGCAGTTCTTC	CASSLEGGISYNEQFF
TRBV20-1	.	.	TRBJ2-7	TGCAGTGCTAGAGTTCAACTTTACGAGCAGTACTTC	CSARVQLYEQYF
TRBV5-6	.	few	TRBJ2-7	TGTGCCAGCAGCTGGGGGGATGTCTACGAGCAGTACTTC	CASSWGDVYEQYF
TRBV5-5	.	.	TRBJ2-2	TGTGCCAGCAGCCCCGACCCGGGTCCGGGGTCCGGGGAGCTGTTTTTT	CASSPDPGPGSGELFF
TRBV15	TRBD1	.	TRBJ2-7	TGTGCCACCAGCAAAGGGACAGGGGGCACGTACGAGCAGTACTTC	CATSKGTGGTYEQYF